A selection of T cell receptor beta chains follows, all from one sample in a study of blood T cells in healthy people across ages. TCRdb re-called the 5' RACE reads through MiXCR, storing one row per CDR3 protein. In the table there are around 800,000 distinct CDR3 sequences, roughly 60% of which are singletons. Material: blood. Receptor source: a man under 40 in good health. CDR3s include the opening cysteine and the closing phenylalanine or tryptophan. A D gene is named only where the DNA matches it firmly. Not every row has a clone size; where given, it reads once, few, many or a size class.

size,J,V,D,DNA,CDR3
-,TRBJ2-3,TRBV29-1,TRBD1,TGCAGCGTCGGGACAGGGGGCACAGATACGCAGTATTTT,CSVGTGGTDTQYF
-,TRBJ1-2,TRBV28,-,TGTGCCAGCAGTTCAGGGATTCGATATGGCTACACCTTC,CASSSGIRYGYTF
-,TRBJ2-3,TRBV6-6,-,TGTGCCAGCAGTTACTCGACGTCTGTGGGTACGCAGTATTTT,CASSYSTSVGTQYF
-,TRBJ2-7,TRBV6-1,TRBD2,TGTGCCAGCAGTGATCTCGGACTAGCGGGGGGGTACGAGCAGTACTTC,CASSDLGLAGGYEQYF
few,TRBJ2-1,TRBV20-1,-,TGCAGTGCTACCCCGGACTCCGCTCCCTCCGAGCAGTTCTTC,CSATPDSAPSEQFF
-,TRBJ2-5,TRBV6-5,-,TGTGCCAGCAGTTACTCCGGGTCAGGGAAAGAGACCCAGTACTTC,CASSYSGSGKETQYF
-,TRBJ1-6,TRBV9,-,TGTGCCAGCAGTACCGGGATTACCTATAATTCACCCCTCCACTTT,CASSTGITYNSPLHF
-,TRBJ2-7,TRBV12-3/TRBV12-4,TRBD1,TGTGTCAGTTCCCCCGGGACAGGGGGCCTCGAGCAGTACTTC,CVSSPGTGGLEQYF
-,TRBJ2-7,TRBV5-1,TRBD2,TGCGCCAGCAGCGCCCCCCCAGCGGGGGCAATCTCCTACGAGCAGTACTTC,CASSAPPAGAISYEQYF
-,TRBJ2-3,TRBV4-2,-,TGTGCCAGCAGCCAAGATGGGTCAGGCAGCCTTAGCACAGATACGCAGTATTTT,CASSQDGSGSLSTDTQYF
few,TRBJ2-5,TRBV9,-,TGTGCCAGCAGCGTAGCGCTAGAATCCCCAGAGACCCAGTACTTC,CASSVALESPETQYF
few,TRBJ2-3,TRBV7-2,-,TGTGCCAGCAGCATCCCTAATTTAGGGCCGGATACGCAGTATTTT,CASSIPNLGPDTQYF
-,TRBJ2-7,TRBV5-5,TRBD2,TGTGCCAGCAGCTTCATCGGCGGGGGGTACGAGCAGTACTTC,CASSFIGGGYEQYF
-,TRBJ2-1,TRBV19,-,TGTGCCAGTAGTATAGGTGGGGTCAATGAGCAGTTCTTC,CASSIGGVNEQFF
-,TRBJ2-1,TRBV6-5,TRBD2,TGTGCCAGCAGTTACTCGAATTGGGGACTAGCGGGGTACAATGAGCAGTTCTTC,CASSYSNWGLAGYNEQFF
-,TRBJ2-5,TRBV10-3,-,TGTGCCATCAGTGACTTGGACTTGGTGAAAGAGACCCAGTACTTC,CAISDLDLVKETQYF